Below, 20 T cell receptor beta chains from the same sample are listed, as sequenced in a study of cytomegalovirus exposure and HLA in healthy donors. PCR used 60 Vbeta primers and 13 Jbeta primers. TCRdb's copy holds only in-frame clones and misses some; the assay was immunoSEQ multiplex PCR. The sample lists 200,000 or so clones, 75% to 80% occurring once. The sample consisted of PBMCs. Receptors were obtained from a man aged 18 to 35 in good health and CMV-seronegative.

The CDR3 DNA sequence: TGTGCCAGCAGTTTCCCGGGACAGCAGCCCCAGCATTTT. Its translation is CASSFPGQQPQHF. This rearrangement joins TRBV7-2 to TRBJ1-5, with TRBD1 identical over 7 bases. The CDR3 consists of 13 residues. V dropped 6 bases and J dropped 7; count of bases not matched to a gene: 6. The germline CDR1 and CDR2 sequences are SGHTA and FQGNSA.

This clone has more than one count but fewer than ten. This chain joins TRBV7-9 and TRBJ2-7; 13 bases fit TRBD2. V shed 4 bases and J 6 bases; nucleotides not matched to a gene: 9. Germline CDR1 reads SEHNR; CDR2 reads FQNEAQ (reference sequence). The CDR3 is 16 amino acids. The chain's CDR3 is CASSSPGLAGAGEQYF. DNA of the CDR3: TGTGCCAGCAGCTCCCCCGGACTAGCGGGAGCTGGCGAGCAGTACTTC. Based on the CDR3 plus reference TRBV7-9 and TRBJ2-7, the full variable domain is DTGVSQNPRHKITKRGQNVTFRCDPISEHNRLYWYRQTLGQGPEFLTYFQNEAQLEKSRLLSDRFSAERPKGSFSTLEIQRTEQGDSAMYLCASSSPGLAGAGEQYFGPGTRLTVT.

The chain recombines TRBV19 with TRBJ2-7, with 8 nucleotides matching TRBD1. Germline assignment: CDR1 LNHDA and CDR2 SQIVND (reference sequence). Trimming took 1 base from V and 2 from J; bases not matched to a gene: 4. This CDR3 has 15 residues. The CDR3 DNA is TGTGCCAGTAGTATAGGTGACAGGGGAGCCTACGAGCAGTACTTC. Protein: CASSIGDRGAYEQYF.

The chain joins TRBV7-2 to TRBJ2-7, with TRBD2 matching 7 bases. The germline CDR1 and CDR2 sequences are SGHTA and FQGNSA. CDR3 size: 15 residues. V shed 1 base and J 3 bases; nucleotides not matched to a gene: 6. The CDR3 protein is CASSLGTRGGYEQYF. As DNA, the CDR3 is TGTGCCAGCAGCTTAGGGACTAGGGGAGGCTACGAGCAGTACTTC.

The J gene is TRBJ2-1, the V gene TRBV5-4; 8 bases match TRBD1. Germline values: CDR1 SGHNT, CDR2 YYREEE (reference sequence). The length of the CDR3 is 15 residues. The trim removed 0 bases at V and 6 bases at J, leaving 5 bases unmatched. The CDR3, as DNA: TGTGCCAGCAGCTTGGGACAGGGGATCGTCAATGAGCAGTTCTTC. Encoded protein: CASSLGQGIVNEQFF.

CDR3 DNA sequence: TGTGCCAGCAGCCAAGATCCCGGGTCGGGACAGGCGTTTAACAATGAGCAGTTCTTC. Translated: CASSQDPGSGQAFNNEQFF. The chain is built from TRBV4-2 and TRBJ2-1; TRBD1 agrees at 8 bases. This CDR3 comprises 19 residues. Germline-derived CDR1 and CDR2 are LGHNA and YNFKEQ. The V and J ends lost 0 bases and 5 bases, in that order; junction bases with no gene match: 15.

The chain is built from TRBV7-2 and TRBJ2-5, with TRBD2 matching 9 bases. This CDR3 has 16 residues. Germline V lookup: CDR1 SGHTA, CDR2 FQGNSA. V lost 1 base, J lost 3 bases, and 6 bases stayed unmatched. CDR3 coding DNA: TGTGCCAGCAGCTTAGAGGGGTTAGCGGGAGAAGAGACCCAGTACTTC. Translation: CASSLEGLAGEETQYF.

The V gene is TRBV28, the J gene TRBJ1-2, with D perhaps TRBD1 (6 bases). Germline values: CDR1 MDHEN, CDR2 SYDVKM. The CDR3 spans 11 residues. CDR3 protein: CSTSRGFGYTF. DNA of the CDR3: TGTTCAACCAGCAGGGGATTCGGCTACACCTTC.

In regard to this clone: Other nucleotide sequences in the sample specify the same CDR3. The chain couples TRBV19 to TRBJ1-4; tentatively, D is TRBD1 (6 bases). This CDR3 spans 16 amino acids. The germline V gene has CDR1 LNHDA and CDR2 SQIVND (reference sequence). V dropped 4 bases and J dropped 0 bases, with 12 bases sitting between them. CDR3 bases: TGTGCCAGTAGTACCTCGCGGACAGCAACTAATGAAAAACTGTTTTTT. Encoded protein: CASSTSRTATNEKLFF.

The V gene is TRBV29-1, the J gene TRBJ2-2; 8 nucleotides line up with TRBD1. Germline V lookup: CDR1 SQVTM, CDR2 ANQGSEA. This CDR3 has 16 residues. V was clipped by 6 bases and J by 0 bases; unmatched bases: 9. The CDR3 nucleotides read TGCAGCGTCGATGACAGGGGAGCGTCGAACACCGGGGAGCTGTTTTTT. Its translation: CSVDDRGASNTGELFF.

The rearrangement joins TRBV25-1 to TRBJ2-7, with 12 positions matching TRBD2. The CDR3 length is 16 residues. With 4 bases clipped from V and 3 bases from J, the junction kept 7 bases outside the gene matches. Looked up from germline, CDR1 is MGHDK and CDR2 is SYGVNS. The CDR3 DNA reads TGTGCCAGCAGTGCCGAGACTAGCGGGAGTTTCTACGAGCAGTACTTC. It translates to CASSAETSGSFYEQYF.

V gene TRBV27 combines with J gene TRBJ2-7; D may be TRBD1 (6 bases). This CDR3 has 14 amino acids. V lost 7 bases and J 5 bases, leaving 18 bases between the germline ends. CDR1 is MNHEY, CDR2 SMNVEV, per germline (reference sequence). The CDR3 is CASTPIQGSDEQYF. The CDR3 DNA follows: TGTGCCAGCACCCCAATACAGGGTAGCGACGAGCAGTACTTC.

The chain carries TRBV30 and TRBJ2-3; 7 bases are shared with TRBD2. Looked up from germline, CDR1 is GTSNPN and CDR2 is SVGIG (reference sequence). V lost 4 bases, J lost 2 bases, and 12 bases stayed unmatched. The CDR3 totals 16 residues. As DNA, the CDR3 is TGTGCCTGGATCCCCCGGTGGGGGGGGATCACAGATACGCAGTATTTT. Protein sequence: CAWIPRWGGITDTQYF.

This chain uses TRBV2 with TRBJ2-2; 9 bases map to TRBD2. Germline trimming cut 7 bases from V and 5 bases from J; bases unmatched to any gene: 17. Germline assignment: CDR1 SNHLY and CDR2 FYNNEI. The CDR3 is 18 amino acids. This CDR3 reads CASNWPQREALNTGELFF. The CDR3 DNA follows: TGTGCCAGCAACTGGCCTCAGCGGGAGGCGTTAAATACCGGGGAGCTGTTTTTT.

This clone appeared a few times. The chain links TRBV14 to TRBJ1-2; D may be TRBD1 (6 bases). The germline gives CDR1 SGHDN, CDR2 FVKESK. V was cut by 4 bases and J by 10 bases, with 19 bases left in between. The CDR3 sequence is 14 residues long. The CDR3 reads CASSLPGAPSVYTF. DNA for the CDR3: TGTGCCAGCAGCCTCCCAGGGGCCCCAAGCGTCTACACCTTC.

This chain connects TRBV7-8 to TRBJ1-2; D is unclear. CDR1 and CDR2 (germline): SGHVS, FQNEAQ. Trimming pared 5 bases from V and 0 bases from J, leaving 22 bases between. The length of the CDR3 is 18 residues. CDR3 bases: TGTGCCAGCAGCCTCCGTGACCGAGGGATCCAAGCTAACTATGGCTACACCTTC. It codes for CASSLRDRGIQANYGYTF.

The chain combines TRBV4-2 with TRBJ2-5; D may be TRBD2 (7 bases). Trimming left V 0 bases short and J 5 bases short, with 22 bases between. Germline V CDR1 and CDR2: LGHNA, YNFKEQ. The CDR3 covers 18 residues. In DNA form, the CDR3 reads TGTGCCAGCAGCCAAGATCGGGGGGCTGATCCCCTCGGGGAGACCCAGTACTTC. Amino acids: CASSQDRGADPLGETQYF.

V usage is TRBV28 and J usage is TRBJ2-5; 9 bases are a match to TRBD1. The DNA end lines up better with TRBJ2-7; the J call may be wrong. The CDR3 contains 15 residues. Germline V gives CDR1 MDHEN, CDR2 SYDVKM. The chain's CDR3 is CASRIAGTGTYEQYF. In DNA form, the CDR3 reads TGTGCCAGCAGGATTGCCGGGACAGGGACCTACGAGCAGTACTTC.

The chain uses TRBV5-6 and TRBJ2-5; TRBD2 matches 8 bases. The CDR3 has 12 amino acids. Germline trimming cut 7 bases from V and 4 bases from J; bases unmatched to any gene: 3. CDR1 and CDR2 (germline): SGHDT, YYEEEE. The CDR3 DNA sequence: TGTGCCAGCTCCGGGAGGGGAGAGACCCAGTACTTC. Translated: CASSGRGETQYF. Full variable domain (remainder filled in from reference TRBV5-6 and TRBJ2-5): DAGVTQSPTHLIKTRGQQVTLRCSPKSGHDTVSWYQQALGQGPQFIFQYYEEEERQRGNFPDRFSGHQFPNYSSELNVNALLLGDSALYLCASSGRGETQYFGPGTRLLVL.

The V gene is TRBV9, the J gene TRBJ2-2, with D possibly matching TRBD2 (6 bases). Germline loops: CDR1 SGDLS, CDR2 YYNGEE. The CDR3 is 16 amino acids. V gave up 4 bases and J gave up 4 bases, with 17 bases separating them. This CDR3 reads CASSPGLRSPTGELFF. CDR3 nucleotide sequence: TGTGCCAGCAGCCCGGGACTTCGATCCCCCACCGGGGAGCTGTTTTTT. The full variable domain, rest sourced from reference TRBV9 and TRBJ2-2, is DSGVTQTPKHLITATGQRVTLRCSPRSGDLSVYWYQQSLDQGLQFLIQYYNGEERAKGNILERFSAQQFPDLHSELNLSSLELGDSALYFCASSPGLRSPTGELFFGEGSRLTVL.